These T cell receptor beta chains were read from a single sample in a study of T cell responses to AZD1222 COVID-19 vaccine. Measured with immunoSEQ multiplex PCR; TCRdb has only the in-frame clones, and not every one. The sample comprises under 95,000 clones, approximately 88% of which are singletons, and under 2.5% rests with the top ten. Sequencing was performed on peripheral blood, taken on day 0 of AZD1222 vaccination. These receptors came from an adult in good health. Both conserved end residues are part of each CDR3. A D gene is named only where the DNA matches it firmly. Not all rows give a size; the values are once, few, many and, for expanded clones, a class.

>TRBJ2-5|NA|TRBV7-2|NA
TGTGCCAGCAGCTCTCGACAAGGGACGGGAGAGACCCAGTACTTC
CASSSRQGTGETQYF
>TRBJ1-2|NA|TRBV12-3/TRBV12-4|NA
TGTGCCAGCAGTTTGGGAGGGGTCCTTGGCTACACCTTC
CASSLGGVLGYTF
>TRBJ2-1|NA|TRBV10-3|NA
TGTGCCATCAGTGAGGGGGTGGGAGGTGGTGAGCAGTTCTTC
CAISEGVGGGEQFF
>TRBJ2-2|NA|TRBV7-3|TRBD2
TGTGCCAGCAGCTTATTCACCCTAGCGGGATTGGGTGGTACCGGGGAGCTGTTTTTT
CASSLFTLAGLGGTGELFF
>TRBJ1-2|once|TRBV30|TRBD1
TGTGCCTGGAGCCGGGACAGGCCCTATGGCTACACCTTC
CAWSRDRPYGYTF
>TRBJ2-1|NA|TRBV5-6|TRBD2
TGTGCCAGCAGCTACCTTGCCCTAGCGGGGGACTCCTACAATGAGCAGTTCTTC
CASSYLALAGDSYNEQFF
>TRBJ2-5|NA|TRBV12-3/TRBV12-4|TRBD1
TGTGCCAGCAGTCAAGGGACAGGAGAAAACCAGTACTTC
CASSQGTGENQYF
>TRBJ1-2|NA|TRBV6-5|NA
TGTGCCAGCAGTTCAACCGGGACAAATTATGGCTACACCTTC
CASSSTGTNYGYTF
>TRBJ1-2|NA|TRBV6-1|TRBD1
TGTGCCAGCAGCCTAGGGACAGGGGGCGGGTATGGCTACACCTTC
CASSLGTGGGYGYTF
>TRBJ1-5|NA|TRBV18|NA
TGTGCCAGCTCACCGGGACGGGCGGGCAATCAGCCCCAGCATTTT
CASSPGRAGNQPQHF
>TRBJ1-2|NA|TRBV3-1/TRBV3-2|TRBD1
TGTGCCAGCAGCCAGAGACAGGGGAGCTATGGCTACACCTTC
CASSQRQGSYGYTF
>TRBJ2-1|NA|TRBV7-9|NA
TGTGCCAGCAGCTTAAGTACCCGGGATGAGCAGTTCTTC
CASSLSTRDEQFF
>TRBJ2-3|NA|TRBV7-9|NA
TGTGCCAGCAGCTTAGGTCCAGGGCTTAGCACAGATACGCAGTATTTT
CASSLGPGLSTDTQYF
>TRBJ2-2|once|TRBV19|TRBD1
TGTGCCAGTAGTATAGGACAGGGGACCGGGGAGCTGTTTTTT
CASSIGQGTGELFF
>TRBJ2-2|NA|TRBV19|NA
TGTGCCAGTAGTATTCCCGGGGAGCTGTTTTTT
CASSIPGELFF
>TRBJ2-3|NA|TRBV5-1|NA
TGCGCCAGCAGCTTGGCGGCAGGGAAGACAGATACGCAGTATTTT
CASSLAAGKTDTQYF
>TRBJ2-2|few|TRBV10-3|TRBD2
TGTGCCATCAGTGTTCGCGGGGGGGCTGGTGGGACCGGGGAGCTGTTTTTT
CAISVRGGAGGTGELFF
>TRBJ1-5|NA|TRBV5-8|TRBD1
TGTGCCAGCAGCTCCAGGGGGCGAGGGGGCAATCAGCCCCAGCATTTT
CASSSRGRGGNQPQHF
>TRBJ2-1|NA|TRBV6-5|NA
TGTGCCAGCAGTTGGACACCCAACGGGGATGAGCAGTTCTTC
CASSWTPNGDEQFF
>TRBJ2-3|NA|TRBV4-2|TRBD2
TGTGCCAGCAGCCAAGAATGGCGGGGGGGCGTAGATACGCAGTATTTT
CASSQEWRGGVDTQYF
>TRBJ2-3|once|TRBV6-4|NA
TGTGCCAGCAGTGTCGGGGGGCTGACAGATACGCAGTATTTT
CASSVGGLTDTQYF
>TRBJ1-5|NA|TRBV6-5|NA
TGTGCCAGCAGTTACTCCGGCAGAAATCAGCCCCAGCATTTT
CASSYSGRNQPQHF
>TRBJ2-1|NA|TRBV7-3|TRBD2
TGTGCCAGCAGCCCTTCGGGGAGGGGAGGTGAGCAGTTCTTC
CASSPSGRGGEQFF
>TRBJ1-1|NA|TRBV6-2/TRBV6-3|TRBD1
TGTGCCAGCAGCTCAGGACCGACAGGGATGAACACTGAAGCTTTCTTT
CASSSGPTGMNTEAFF
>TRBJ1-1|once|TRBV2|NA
TGTGCCAGCTCCGATTCTCACACTGAAGCTTTCTTT
CASSDSHTEAFF
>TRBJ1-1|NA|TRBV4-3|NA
TGCGCCAGCAGCCAAGATTTAATCTTCCTCCTACAGGGACCGAACACTGAAGCTTTCTTT
CASSQDLIFLLQGPNTEAFF
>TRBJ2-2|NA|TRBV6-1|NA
TGTGCCAGCAGTGAACCCGGAGTGGGCGGGGAGCTGTTTTTT
CASSEPGVGGELFF
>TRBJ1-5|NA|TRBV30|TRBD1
TGTGCCTGGAGTCGGACAGGGCATCAGCCCCAGCATTTT
CAWSRTGHQPQHF
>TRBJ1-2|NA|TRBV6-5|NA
TGTGCCAGCAGTCGGGGGGCGAACTATGGCTACACCTTC
CASSRGANYGYTF
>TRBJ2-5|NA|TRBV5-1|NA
TGCGCCAGCAGCTTGGCCCCGGGTTGGGAGACCCAGTACTTC
CASSLAPGWETQYF
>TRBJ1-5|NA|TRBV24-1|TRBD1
TGTGCCACCATGGGAGGTGACAGGGGGTTTCATAGCAATCAGCCCCAGCATTTT
CATMGGDRGFHSNQPQHF
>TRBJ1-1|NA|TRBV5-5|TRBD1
TGTGCCAGCAGACTAGACAGGGGGCGAACTGAAGCTTTCTTT
CASRLDRGRTEAFF
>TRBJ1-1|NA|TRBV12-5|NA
TGTGCTAGTGGTTTGGTACAAGGGATTTCAGAAGCTTTCTTT
CASGLVQGISEAFF
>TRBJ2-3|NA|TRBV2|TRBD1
TGTGCCAGCAGGGGGACAGGGGGCGCAGATACGCAGTATTTT
CASRGTGGADTQYF
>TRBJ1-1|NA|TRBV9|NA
TGTGCCAGCAGCGTAGACAGTACCAAGAACACTGAAGCTTTCTTT
CASSVDSTKNTEAFF
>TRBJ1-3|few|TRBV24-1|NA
TGTGCACGAGATGCGGGGGTCAACACCATATATTTT
CARDAGVNTIYF
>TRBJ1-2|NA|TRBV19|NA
TGTGCCAGTAGCCTCGTGAGGGTTCTTGGTGGCTACACCTTC
CASSLVRVLGGYTF
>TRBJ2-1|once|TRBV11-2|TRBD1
TGTGCCAGCGCTCCGGGACAGGTTTACAATGAGCAGTTCTTC
CASAPGQVYNEQFF
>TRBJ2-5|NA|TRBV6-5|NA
TGTGCCAGCAGTTACTCACCCTTCCCCCAAGAGACCCAGTACTTC
CASSYSPFPQETQYF
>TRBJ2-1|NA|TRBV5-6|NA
TGTGCCACCAGAAAACGGGACGCCAGCATCCATGAGCAGTTCTTC
CATRKRDASIHEQFF
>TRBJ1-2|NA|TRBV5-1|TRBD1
TGCGCCAGCAGAATGCGAACAGGGGAAGGCTACACCTTC
CASRMRTGEGYTF
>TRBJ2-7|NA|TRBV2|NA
TGTGCCAGCGGGGTTGGGGGACCACAATACGAGCAGTACTTC
CASGVGGPQYEQYF
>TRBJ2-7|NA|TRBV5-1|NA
TGCGCCAGCAGTTATACTGGGATTTCCTACGAGCAGTACTTC
CASSYTGISYEQYF
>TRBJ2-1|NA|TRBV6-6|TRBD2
TGTGCCAGCAGTCCCGGGACTAGCGGAAACAATGAGCAGTTCTTC
CASSPGTSGNNEQFF
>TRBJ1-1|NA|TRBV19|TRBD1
TGTGCCAGTAGTCTAGAACTCCCCACCGGGACAGCGAACACTGAAGCTTTCTTT
CASSLELPTGTANTEAFF
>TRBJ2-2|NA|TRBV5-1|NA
TGCGCCAGCAGCGGTCAAGAGCCAGCCGGGGAGCTGTTTTTT
CASSGQEPAGELFF
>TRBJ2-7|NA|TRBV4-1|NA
TGCGCCAGCAGCCAAGAGACCCCTAATTACTACGAGCAGTACTTC
CASSQETPNYYEQYF
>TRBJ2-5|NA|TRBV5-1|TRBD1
TGCGCCAGCAGCTTGGTCCCCTCGACAGGGGGAATTCAAGAGACCCAGTACTTC
CASSLVPSTGGIQETQYF
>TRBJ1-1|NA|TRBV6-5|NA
TGTGCCAGCAGGGCTAACGGAGGAATGAACACTGAAGCTTTCTTT
CASRANGGMNTEAFF
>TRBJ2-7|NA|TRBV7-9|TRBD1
TGTGCCAGCAGCGACGGACAGGGGCTCTCCTACGAGCAGTACTTC
CASSDGQGLSYEQYF
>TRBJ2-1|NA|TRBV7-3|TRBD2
TGTGCCAGCAGCTTATTGATAGCGGGGGACAATGAGCAGTTCTTC
CASSLLIAGDNEQFF
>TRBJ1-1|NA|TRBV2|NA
TGTGCCAGCAGTGAACAGGGATCGAACACTGAAGCTTTCTTT
CASSEQGSNTEAFF
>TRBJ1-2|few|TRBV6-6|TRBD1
TGTGCCAGCAGTTCCCAGGGGGTTCCGGATGGCTACACCTTC
CASSSQGVPDGYTF
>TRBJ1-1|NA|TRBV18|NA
TGTGCCAGCTCACCGGGGAGGTCTGAAGCTTTCTTT
CASSPGRSEAFF